This T cell receptor (beta chain) comes out of a study of blood T cell repertoires in COVID-19. Individuals in the exposed group had encountered a COVID-19 case within 2 weeks preceding study entry. As originally analysed: The authors estimated nucleated cell counts from reference gene primer amplification. Only in-frame clones appear in the TCRdb table, and some are missing; sequencing was by immunoSEQ multiplex PCR. V, J and clone size are those of that table, while D and trimming were read from the DNA. The sample contains over 250,000 clones, around 80% of which appear only once. Trimming cost V 5 bases and J 4 bases, with 16 bases left between them. The V gene's germline CDR1 is SGHKS and CDR2 YYEKEE (reference sequence). The CDR3 runs to 15 residues.

The chain has TRBV5-5 and TRBJ2-1, with a weak D call TRBD2 (6 bases). The specimen sequenced was PBMCs or T cells enriched from blood (not recorded which). The TCR comes from a middle-aged man who had been exposed to COVID-19. The CDR3 here is CASSTGTLVYNEQFF. In DNA form, the CDR3 reads TGTGCCAGCAGTACCGGGACTCTCGTGTACAATGAGCAGTTCTTC.